The source of this T cell receptor beta chain is a study of T cell responses to AZD1222 COVID-19 vaccine (dated by TCRdb to 2020 to 2023). Notes on the research overall: Because spike-specific TCR depth and breadth did not differ between the two schedules, AZD1222 recipients who got a second dose at roughly 4 weeks were pooled with those who got a second dose at roughly 12 weeks. Enrollment into the trials was organized by age into subgroups of 18-55, 56-69 and 70-plus years, and those subgroups contained roughly 150, 30 and 60 TCR-sequenced participants, respectively. A total of about 230 trial participants underwent TCR sequencing, of whom some 210 received two doses of AZD1222 and about 25 received two doses of the MenACWY control vaccine.

The CDR3 regions of human TCRbeta chains were analyzed by immunosequencing. Per the source publication's procedure: TCRs in the repertoires were matched against a reference library of SARS-CoV-2-specific TCRs that had been generated with the MIRA antigen-specificity platform. Breadth was defined as the fraction of unique TCRs that were SARS-CoV-2-associated, and depth was defined as the fraction of total T cells that were SARS-CoV-2-associated. Each spike-specific TCR was assigned to its reactive spike region and to a CD4 or CD8 class using the MIRA data. Log10-transformed breadth and depth values were compared by one-way ANOVA with Sidak's multiple comparisons tests. Imported from immuneACCESS, the table was reduced by TCRdb to in-frame sequences with V and J called. These copies leave out some clones; in studies compared against another copy, an unresolved V gene accounts for under half, and the cause of the remainder is not known. That table is the source of V, J and clone size, and D and trimming were worked out from the DNA. Here the sample has roughly 180,000 clones; around 93% occur a single time. Clones ranked in the top ten supply 7.5% to 9.5% of the sample.

On this clone itself: No cognate antigen has been identified for it. No qualities accompany the bases; no much larger clone lies one base away.

The research as a whole found: Conclusions about previously exposed vaccinees were limited because only six or seven AZD1222 recipients were SARS-CoV-2 seropositive at baseline. Most participants were white British and females outnumbered males, and the authors suggested that clonal diversity may have been underestimated. Vaccine-associated CD4 TCRs spanned the whole spike protein, with dominant responses in regions 160-218 and 743-854. The 56-69-year group was small, and its depth increase did not reach significance, likely because of low power. Reportedly, almost half of the unique spike-specific TCRs recognized epitopes lying outside the regions that are mutated in the B.1.351 and B.1.1.7 variants. No day 14 peak-response samples were available, so repertoires were characterized only after the peak T cell response. After two AZD1222 doses, spike-specific TCR breadth and depth were significantly higher than at day 0 and than in MenACWY recipients.

Spanning cysteine to phenylalanine, the CDR3 consists of 14 amino acids. Left in the record is the CDR3 DNA by itself, 42 bases read in frame from the first base. Compared with germline, V lacks 2 bases and J lacks 7 bases; bases without a gene match: 4. CDR1 and CDR2 are drawn from the germline V gene: MDHEN, SYDVKM. The sample's time point, from its label and the paper: baseline before first vaccination. Vaccinee samples came from UK trials COV001 and COV002, including a single-blind randomized controlled phase 2/3 trial of AZD1222 (ChAdOx1 nCoV-19) in healthy adults. For TCRbeta chain sequencing, PBMC samples were collected from trial participants at day 0 and at day 28 after the second dose.

Here the sequenced sample was peripheral blood, taken on day 0 of AZD1222 vaccination. The TCR sequence derives from an adult in good health. This chain is built from TRBV28 and TRBJ1-5; 8 bases in the middle match TRBD1. The CDR3: CASSLARDRQPQHF. The DNA sequence is given as TGTGCCAGCAGTTTAGCGAGGGACAGGCAGCCCCAGCATTTT.